These 16 T cell receptor beta chains were sequenced from one sample in a study of beta chain features in type 1 diabetes. These TCRs' antigens remain unknown. Expressed TCRB transcripts got sequenced, as all isolated RNA was reverse transcribed. The repertoire was sequenced with immunoSEQ multiplex PCR; TCRdb's copy has only in-frame clones and lacks some. The data show hundreds of thousands of clones, roughly 10% seen once. The study's findings and limits: Type 1 diabetes patients showed a moderate but significant shortening of TCRB CDR3s in all four CD4+ subsets.

Sequenced material: naive CD4+ T cells from blood. Every receptor here comes from a man aged 30 to 39 with type 1 diabetes.

This clone was counted a few times. The genes are TRBV7-2 and TRBJ2-2; 7 nucleotides agree with TRBD2. Germline CDR1 SGHTA, CDR2 FQGNSA. The CDR3 sequence is 16 residues long. V dropped 2 bases and J dropped 4; count of bases not matched to a gene: 7. Written as DNA, the CDR3 is TGTGCCAGCAGCTTACCCGGCGGGGGTGTCACCGGGGAGCTGTTTTTT. Amino acids: CASSLPGGGVTGELFF.

The genes are TRBV7-3 and TRBJ2-7, with TRBD1 identical over 7 bases. V shed 2 bases and J 2 bases; nucleotides not matched to a gene: 3. Germline lookup yields CDR1 SGHTA and CDR2 FQGTGA. This CDR3 spans 14 amino acids. The CDR3 sequence: CASSLDGTAYEQYF. The CDR3 DNA reads as TGTGCCAGCAGCTTAGATGGGACAGCCTACGAGCAGTACTTC.

The V and J genes are TRBV5-6 and TRBJ1-6; 7 bases align to TRBD1. CDR1 is SGHDT and CDR2 is YYEEEE in the germline V gene. The CDR3 runs to 12 residues. The CDR3 region has the DNA TGTGCGACCGGGACAGAGGATTCACCCCTCCACTTT. Protein: CATGTEDSPLHF.

The chain employs TRBV5-1 and TRBJ2-3; 11 bases match TRBD2. This CDR3 has 17 residues. CDR1 is SGHRS, CDR2 YFSETQ, per germline. J gave up 4 bases and V 4 bases, and 11 bases lay outside the gene matches. This chain's CDR3 is CASSLGGSGGAADTQYF. The CDR3 coding sequence is TGCGCCAGCAGCCTTGGTGGTAGCGGGGGGGCCGCAGATACGCAGTATTTT.

This clone turned up a few times. The V call is TRBV15, the J call TRBJ2-2; 9 nucleotides align to TRBD1. Germline V gene data show CDR1 as LNHNV and CDR2 as YYDKDF (reference sequence). V shed 1 base, J shed 5 bases, and the junction held 5 bases outside the gene matches. This CDR3 comprises 16 residues. The CDR3 DNA reads TGTGCCACCAGCAGAGTGGGACAGGGTAAAACCGGGGAGCTGTTTTTT. Residues: CATSRVGQGKTGELFF.

This clone turned up a few times. The chain has TRBV28 and TRBJ2-7; 7 bases line up with TRBD1. The length of the CDR3 is 15 residues. After removal of 4 bases from V and 5 bases from J, the junction contained 11 bases not matched to a gene. Germline CDR1 reads MDHEN; CDR2 reads SYDVKM. The CDR3 DNA follows: TGTGCCAGCAGTTACCCGGGACAGCGTGGGGACGAGCAGTACTTC. It codes for CASSYPGQRGDEQYF. Combining the CDR3 with reference TRBV28 and TRBJ2-7 gives the whole variable domain DVKVTQSSRYLVKRTGEKVFLECVQDMDHENMFWYRQDPGLGLRLIYFSYDVKMKEKGDIPEGYSVSREKKERFSLILESASTNQTSMYLCASSYPGQRGDEQYFGPGTRLTVT.

This clone was counted a few times. The V call is TRBV19, the J call TRBJ2-2; no clear D. Germline loops: CDR1 LNHDA, CDR2 SQIVND (reference sequence). This CDR3 is built from 16 residues. V was trimmed by 3 bases and J by 6 bases, leaving 17 bases between them. The chain's CDR3 is CASSMGPRVRSGELFF. The CDR3 DNA reads TGTGCCAGTAGTATGGGTCCTAGAGTCCGATCCGGGGAGCTGTTTTTT.

This clone was seen a few times. Additional DNA sequences in this sample encode the identical CDR3. The chain links TRBV7-8 to TRBJ1-1, with D hard to call. The V end was cut by 1 base, the J end by 3 bases, with 6 bases between. The CDR3 totals 13 residues. The germline gives CDR1 SGHVS, CDR2 FQNEAQ. CDR3 coding DNA: TGTGCCAGCAGCTTAGACCGAGACACTGAAGCTTTCTTT. Translating gives CASSLDRDTEAFF.

This clone occurred a few times. The chain joins TRBV7-2 to TRBJ1-5; D gene uncertain. Trimming took 2 bases from V and 6 from J, leaving 8 bases between them. The CDR3 covers 13 residues. Germline CDR1 SGHTA, CDR2 FQGNSA. This CDR3 reads CASSLQVFQPQHF. CDR3 bases: TGTGCCAGCAGCTTACAGGTTTTTCAGCCCCAGCATTTT. The complete variable domain, with remaining parts taken from reference TRBV7-2 and TRBJ1-5, reads GAGVSQSPSNKVTEKGKDVELRCDPISGHTALYWYRQSLGQGLEFLIYFQGNSAPDKSGLPSDRFSAERTGGSVSTLTIQRTQQEDSAVYLCASSLQVFQPQHFGDGTRLSIL.

This clone came up a few times. The chain recombines TRBV7-2 with TRBJ1-5; weak D call: TRBD1 (6 bases). Germline lookup yields CDR1 SGHTA and CDR2 FQGNSA. CDR3 length equals 16 residues. Trimming removed 4 bases from V and 7 bases from J, with 20 bases in between. CDR3 nucleotide sequence: TGTGCCAGCAGCTCGCAGGGACACCCGGCAAAACAGCCCCAGCATTTT. Protein sequence: CASSSQGHPAKQPQHF.

This clone turned up a few times. This rearrangement joins TRBV4-3 to TRBJ2-7; TRBD2 is a possible D gene (5 bases). Trimming left V 0 bases short and J 3 bases short, with 12 bases between. This CDR3 is built from 15 residues. CDR1 is LGHNA and CDR2 is YSLEER in the germline V gene. The DNA for the CDR3 is TGCGCCAGCAGCCAAGATATTGGAGGCAGCTACGAGCAGTACTTC. Its protein is CASSQDIGGSYEQYF.

The table lists this clone with a few counts. This chain links TRBV29-1 with TRBJ1-4; tentatively, D is TRBD1 (6 bases). The V and J ends lost 7 bases and 7 bases respectively, with 16 bases between them. The CDR3 covers 13 residues. CDR1 and CDR2 (germline): SQVTM, ANQGSEA. The CDR3 spells CSAAGGRGEKLFF. The CDR3, as DNA: TGCAGCGCCGCGGGGGGCAGGGGTGAAAAACTGTTTTTT.

The V call is TRBV30, the J call TRBJ1-1, with D unclear. V dropped 2 bases and J dropped 0 bases, with 7 bases sitting between them. CDR1 GTSNPN and CDR2 SVGIG come from the germline V gene (reference sequence). The CDR3 consists of 13 residues. CDR3 residues: CAWSSGMNTEAFF. DNA of the CDR3: TGTGCCTGGAGTTCAGGAATGAACACTGAAGCTTTCTTT.

The chain links TRBV25-1 to TRBJ2-7, with TRBD2 matching over 8 bases. With V trimmed by 5 bases and J by 3 bases, 6 bases remained unmatched. There are 14 residues in the CDR3. Germline loops: CDR1 MGHDK, CDR2 SYGVNS. DNA of the CDR3: TGTGCCAGCAGTTCGGGACTAGTTCTCTACGAGCAGTACTTC. Its protein is CASSSGLVLYEQYF.

This clone was recorded a few times. The chain employs TRBV5-8 and TRBJ2-1; 9 positions agree with TRBD1. Germline V gene sequence: CDR1 SGHTS, CDR2 YDEGEE. The CDR3 is made up of 15 amino acids. V lost 4 bases, J lost 6 bases, and 8 bases stayed unmatched. The CDR3 reads CASSLGTGFSNEQFF. The CDR3 DNA follows: TGTGCCAGCAGCCTAGGGACAGGGTTTTCCAATGAGCAGTTCTTC.

This sequence joins TRBV5-1 and TRBJ1-6; the D is unclear. CDR1 and CDR2 from the germline V gene are SGHRS and YFSETQ. V lost 7 bases, J lost 7 bases, and 9 bases lay in between. The length of the CDR3 is 12 residues. The CDR3 region is CASGFGNSPLHF. The CDR3 DNA reads TGCGCCAGCGGATTCGGGAATTCACCCCTCCACTTT.